This TCR beta chain comes out of a study of T cells in Graves' hyperthyroidism and ophthalmopathy (dated by TCRdb to the late 2010s). Looking at the study overall: Peripheral blood was sampled at the time of initial diagnosis, prior to any treatment. After sampling, hyperthyroidism patients received methimazole starting at 30 mg daily, and ophthalmopathy patients received high-dose intravenous methylprednisolone. Whether ophthalmopathy could be predicted prospectively was tested in an independent validation cohort made up of under 20 hyperthyroidism patients plus 17 patients who later progressed to ophthalmopathy. The paper reports TCR Vbeta CDR3 sequencing of over 120 peripheral blood samples: 40 or so ophthalmopathy, about 75 hyperthyroidism and about 17 progressor patients. The 100 or so discovery patients were randomly divided into training and test sets at a 7:3 ratio. In about six Graves' hyperthyroidism patients, the study also compared T-cell repertoires from thyroid tissue with T-cell repertoires from blood. To identify TCR V-J signatures that set the groups apart, the researchers used a discovery cohort of more than 95 patients, made up of some 41 with Graves' ophthalmopathy and about 60 with stable Graves' hyperthyroidism. What the work shows at the level of the full study, not this receptor alone: No statistical method was used to fix the sample size in advance, and group allocation was not hidden from the investigators. A model built on a 13 V-J signature distinguished ophthalmopathy from stable hyperthyroidism, reaching approximately 89% sensitivity and about 81% specificity in cross-validation and 80%/75% in testing. In validation, progression to ophthalmopathy was predicted by the model with 55% to 71% sensitivity and approximately 78% specificity, a median of roughly six months before onset. Most expanded thyroid clonotypes (frequency above 0.001) were also found in blood, which suggests that blood repertoires may mirror thyroid immune responses.

Hyperthyroidism patients were newly diagnosed, with disease duration under 2 months, and aged 18 to 65 years. Exclusion was applied to patients with uncontrolled infections, other autoimmune diseases, pregnancy or lactation. Diagnoses were established on the basis of clinical symptoms, serum thyroxine and TRAb, thyroid ultrasound, and orbital computed tomography. Blood from progressor patients was drawn when they were first diagnosed with hyperthyroidism, before any ophthalmopathy symptoms appeared. PBMCs were separated from 10 ml of fresh peripheral blood using Ficoll-Paque density gradient centrifugation. Progressor patients were defined as those initially diagnosed with Graves' hyperthyroidism in whom ophthalmopathy developed during follow-up. Total RNA was extracted with Trizol reagent, and quality was checked on an Agilent 2100 Bioanalyzer. Amplification of TCR beta CDR3 regions was carried out from RNA transcripts. A first-round RT-PCR of the TCR CDR3 used the HTBI primer set with the Qiagen OneStep RT-PCR kit. A second multiplex PCR round built the libraries, followed by size selection and purification. Sequencing of the libraries was done on an Illumina HiSeq2000 using paired-end 100 bp reads. Per the authors' processing: SOAPnuke was used to process the raw data, throwing out any read that contained adapters or uncalled bases, had a mean Phred below 15, or lacked an exact constant-primer or identifier match. COPE v1.2.5 was used to merge high-quality paired reads, and clonotypes were defined as unique nucleotide sequences. Clonotypes were aligned to IMGT TRBV, TRBD and TRBJ reference segments using MiTCR v1.1. The analysis included only V-J combinations with a frequency above 0.0001, which together covered roughly 99% of the repertoires. A TCS score was defined as the ratio between F50 (clonal expansion) and ExV (chaos), using BLOSUM62-based TCRdist between CDR3 peptides within each V-J. Welch's t-statistics and random forest reduced roughly 530 V-J features to 13, which were used in a naive Bayes classifier (R e1071). The public reads were reprocessed in TCRdb via fastp at Q25 and MiXCR, keeping in-frame beta chains. Here each entry gathers all rows of one CDR3 protein and keeps the most common genes and DNA. Here the V and J calls rest on TCRdb's processing, not on the authors' analysis. The sample profile shows almost 600,000 distinct CDR3 sequences; about 15% of them were found once. The ten largest clones take up roughly 6.2% of the sample.

The table lists this clonotype with many counts. This clone's antigen is unknown. No much larger clone is present one base from it, and per-base qualities are unavailable. Reading from cysteine to phenylalanine, the CDR3 counts 14 amino acids. Only the CDR3 DNA stays, 42 bases, in frame from base 1. Relative to germline, V is missing 4 bases and J is missing 5 bases, with 3 bases of the junction outside any gene match. CDR1 and CDR2 were assigned from the germline V gene (reference sequence) as LGHDT and YNNKEL. The rearranged segments are TRBV3-1 and TRBJ2-2, and 8 junctional nucleotides match TRBD1. The receptor comes from a woman in her twenties or thirties with Graves' hyperthyroidism that later progressed to Graves' ophthalmopathy. The sequenced material came from blood. The CDR3 protein is CASSLRTGTGELFF. The nucleotide sequence is TGTGCCAGCAGCCTAAGGACAGGGACCGGGGAGCTGTTTTTT.